These 8 T cell receptor beta chains share one sample of origin, sequenced in a study of cytomegalovirus exposure and HLA in healthy donors. The PCR contained 60 Vbeta and 13 Jbeta primers. TCRdb's copy holds only in-frame clones and misses some; the assay was immunoSEQ multiplex PCR. The sample totals around 50,000 clones. Sequencing input: PBMCs. The source of these receptors is a woman aged 35 to 49 in good health and CMV-seronegative.

V and J are TRBV7-9 and TRBJ1-6; 7 positions match TRBD1. There are 18 residues in the CDR3. The germline V gene encodes CDR1 SEHNR and CDR2 FQNEAQ (reference sequence). V was clipped by 1 base and J by 2 bases; unmatched bases: 8. The CDR3: CASSLGGDSAAYNSPLHF. CDR3 coding DNA: TGTGCCAGCAGCTTAGGCGGGGACAGTGCCGCCTATAATTCACCCCTCCACTTT.

The CDR3 loop reads CASRRTENTEAFF. The CDR3 DNA follows: TGCGCCAGCAGGCGGACAGAGAACACTGAAGCTTTCTTT. V gene TRBV5-1 combines with J gene TRBJ1-1; a weak D match, TRBD1 (6 bases). Germline CDR1 is SGHRS and CDR2 is YFSETQ. Between the trimmed V and J ends, which lost 5 bases and 1 base, there was a span of 9 bases. The CDR3 length is 13 residues.

V gene TRBV6-5 combines with J gene TRBJ1-3, with 7 bases that match TRBD1. This CDR3 is 15 amino acids long. Germline V gene lookup returns CDR1 MNHEY and CDR2 SVGAGI. The trim removed 5 bases at V and 9 bases at J, leaving 13 bases unmatched. For the CDR3, the DNA is TGTGCCAGCAGTGCGGACAGGACCCTCCGAAGCACCATATATTTT. Residues: CASSADRTLRSTIYF.

This chain connects TRBV6-1 to TRBJ1-5; the D is unclear. The CDR3 is 13 residues long. Germline V lookup: CDR1 MNHNS, CDR2 SASEGT. V was cut by 5 bases and J by 3 bases, with 8 bases left in between. CDR3 DNA sequence: TGTGCCAGCAGTCAGGAAACCAATCAGCCCCAGCATTTT. Amino acid sequence: CASSQETNQPQHF.

V is TRBV28 and J is TRBJ1-1; D gene uncertain. This CDR3 spans 14 amino acids. The V gene's germline CDR1 is MDHEN and CDR2 SYDVKM. V was trimmed by 3 bases and J by 1 base, leaving 9 bases between them. Here the CDR3 reads CASSFYTGNTEAFF. DNA of the CDR3: TGTGCCAGCAGTTTTTATACCGGGAACACTGAAGCTTTCTTT.

The chain couples TRBV18 to TRBJ1-4; TRBD1 matches 8 bases. The length of the CDR3 is 17 residues. Germline CDR1 reads KGHSH; CDR2 reads LQKENI. The V segment lost 2 bases and the J segment 10 bases; nucleotides outside the gene matches: 15. The CDR3 coding sequence is TGTGCCAGCTCACCAACCCGTCCGGGACAGGAAGGAAGAAAACTGTTTTTT. Protein sequence: CASSPTRPGQEGRKLFF.

The genes are TRBV19 and TRBJ2-4; 8 positions match TRBD1. CDR3 length equals 15 residues. CDR1 is LNHDA, CDR2 SQIVND, per germline (reference sequence). Trimming cost V 4 bases and J 1 base; bases outside gene matches: 3. The CDR3 nucleotides read TGTGCCAGTAGTACACGACAGGGGGCCAAAAACATTCAGTACTTC. The encoded protein is CASSTRQGAKNIQYF.

V and J are TRBV7-2 and TRBJ1-3; 8 bases line up with TRBD1. Germline V gene data show CDR1 as SGHTA and CDR2 as FQGNSA. The CDR3 loop spans 16 amino acids. Trimming cost V 1 base and J 0 bases; bases outside gene matches: 2. CDR3 sequence: CASSLVGTGSGNTIYF. In DNA form, the CDR3 reads TGTGCCAGCAGCTTAGTCGGGACAGGCTCTGGAAACACCATATATTTT.